The text below deals with one TCR beta chain. Its antigen target is currently unknown. The input lacks base qualities; no much larger clone sits a single base away. Library preparation used the immunoSEQ multiplex PCR assay. For the multiplex PCR, a mixture combining 60 forward primers for TCR Vbeta segments and 13 reverse primers for TCR Jbeta segments was used. The CDR3 region of rearranged TCR beta genes was amplified from genomic DNA by a multiplex PCR assay. On the Illumina HiSeq System, the amplified TCR beta libraries were sequenced as 87-base-pair reads. In the original analysis: A later analysis tallied tens of millions of unique TCR beta chains across the 666 repertoires, and approximately 9.9 million of those chains were shared by two or more donors. To remove PCR and sequencing errors, raw reads were error-corrected and collapsed into unique sequences using a nearest-neighbor algorithm that merged closely related sequences. To assign V, D and J gene segments, CDR3 sequences were aligned to IMGT reference sequences. For a sequence to be retained, a match of at least six nucleotides was required to both a V gene segment and a J gene segment. Rearrangements were called productive when the CDR3 lacked stop codons and stayed in frame with V and J; all others were non-productive. CDR3 was defined by IMGT convention, running from the second conserved V-encoded cysteine to the conserved J-encoded phenylalanine. In an earlier analysis of 587 of the donors, sequences lacking an unambiguous match to a single V gene segment were excluded. In an earlier analysis of a few hundred of the donors, a V segment was called functional when productive rearrangements were above 56.7%, and segregating when the standard deviation between donors exceeded 5%. A statistical classification framework was developed to diagnose cytomegalovirus status using the catalog of TCR beta chain sequences. In a later analysis, V and J genes were assigned by comparing TCR nucleotide sequences against IMGT/GENE-DB human TR gene sequences. Using the TCRdist pipeline, a later analysis assigned CDR3 sequences along with most-parsimonious VDJ recombination scenarios. In a later analysis, every TCR beta chain was defined by the combination of its CDR3 amino acid sequence and its V-gene family, and reads without a unique V-gene family were dropped. A later analysis removed roughly 590 highly shared, low-generation-probability nucleotide sequences to deal with suspected cross-contamination and a sequencing artifact. A later analysis calculated a clonal expansion index for each public chain from normalized within-repertoire ranks of inferred template counts. In a later analysis, generation probabilities were computed with a VDJ recombination model fitted to out-of-frame rearrangements, and the resulting probabilities were checked against IGoR. A later analysis scored TCR-TCR, TCR-HLA and TCR-CMV co-occurrence with hypergeometric tests, applying a repertoire-size bias correction to TCR pairs. In a later analysis, false discovery rates were estimated by permuting HLA or CMV assignments 20 times. In a later analysis, co-occurring TCRs were grouped with DBSCAN, and TCRdist sequence similarity was added when clustering was performed within HLA-allele-positive subsets. For co-occurrence clustering, repertoires with fewer than 30,000 or more than 120,000 public chains were excluded, along with five repertoires with anomalous nucleotide sharing. TCRdb provides this immuneACCESS table in a form limited to in-frame rearrangements. Some clones are lacking; in checked studies, under half of them reflect an unresolved V gene, and why the rest are absent is not known. D and trimming were read from the DNA, whereas the V and J calls and clone size are those reported in that table. For this sample the table gives 110,000 to 150,000 clones, of which around 80% were detected only once. Clones ranked in the top ten supply 4.5% of the sample.

This sample is part of a study of cytomegalovirus exposure and HLA in healthy donors (dated by TCRdb to 2015 to 2018). Context from the whole study: An earlier analysis of some 550 of the donors reported roughly 270 Gb of sequence data and 100 million to 140 million unique TCR beta sequences from 190 million or so T cells. An early release covering around 630 HLA-typed donors comprised approximately 300 gigabases of sequencing data and 85 million or so unique TCR sequences. Of the approximately 400 genotyped donors, 65% to 90% were placed in the genetic ancestry cluster associated with self-reported Caucasian donors. The study aimed to test whether signatures of past pathogen exposure could be identified by cataloging public T cell receptors. The T cell repertoires of roughly 660 subjects were profiled by immunosequencing and related to cytomegalovirus serostatus. Besides the first cohort of roughly 700 subjects, a separate validation cohort made up of around 120 different subjects was used. To predict cytomegalovirus infection status, the study combined high-throughput TCR immunosequencing, statistical association of individual TCRs with disease status, and machine learning. A later analysis re-examined previously published TCR beta repertoires from roughly 720 donors and added high-resolution HLA genotyping to investigate patterns of TCR occurrence. In the later analysis, no new phenotypic data were used to find candidate immune exposures; instead, reliance was placed on TCR beta sequences and their occurrence across donors. To decide whether each TCR beta V gene segment behaved as functional or pseudogenic, an earlier analysis of 587 of the donors relied on high-throughput TCR beta sequencing. Alongside the repertoire data, information on donor age, sex, ethnicity and CMV serostatus was compiled. A later genetic analysis took genome-wide SNP genotypes for 398 of the 666 donors and used that subset as a discovery cohort. All discovery cohort repertoires had been generated using a single sequencing platform. Class I and class II HLA loci were covered by the typing at four-digit resolution. Typing coverage differed by locus: A, B, C, DRB1 and DQB1 were typed in roughly 629-640 donors, DQA1 in about 560, DPA1 in 600 to 610, and DPB1 in roughly 470. Five DR-DQ haplotypes were handled as single units for association and clustering because linkage in the cohort was strong. Among some 400 genotyped donors of the cohort, an average of 235,054 unique TCR beta nucleotide sequences were sequenced per donor, approximately 20% of them non-productive.

Points the paper makes about the study in general: The study gave a list of 150 to 200 TCR beta chains associated with cytomegalovirus. A group of highly shared sequence variants was considered likely to be a technical artifact of the sequencing pipeline. In a later analysis, HLA-associated TCR beta chains showed more clonal expansion and lower generation probabilities than non-associated chains that were equally common. In a later analysis, several top co-occurrence clusters were reported to appear linked to parvovirus B19, influenza, CMV and Epstein-Barr virus. In vitro tests confirmed that three of the cytomegalovirus-associated TCR beta chains recognize cytomegalovirus antigens. The earlier analysis of about 600 of the donors excluded some 16 rarely observed V segments, including chromosome 9 orphons, because counts were too low. Only TCR beta chains were sequenced in this cohort, and the absence of alpha or paired-chain data limited detectable features. Broadly in line with IMGT annotations, most TCR beta V segments showed up in productive rearrangements about 90% or about 30% of the time in an earlier analysis of approximately 600 of the donors. At a false discovery rate of 0.05, a later analysis linked some 17,000 TCR beta sequences to specific HLA alleles. Some IMGT-functional V segments, including TRBV6-2 and TRBV6-3, could not be told apart with the 87-base-pair reads, so those segments were excluded. According to a later genetic analysis, donors in an Asian-associated ancestry cluster had fewer N-insertions in productive TCRs than the roughly 700-donor mean. V-gene and J-gene trimming of TCR beta chains was associated with a missense DCLRE1C variant in a later genetic analysis, and the association was replicated in an independent cohort. Correlated functional status among segregating V segments might reflect linkage disequilibrium, but an unknown experimental factor could not be ruled out. A later analysis found that most CMV-associated TCR beta chains appeared HLA-restricted, with HLA associations seemingly driven largely by CMV exposure. In a later analysis, TCR association rates were found to vary across HLA loci, with the most associated TCRs seen for DRB1 alleles and the fewest for HLA-C alleles. For the cohort, immune exposure information was limited to CMV serostatus. Because some donors lacked HLA typing at each locus, the association tests relied only on the typed subset. The classifier was reported to diagnose cytomegalovirus status with high specificity and sensitivity in both the original cohort and the validation cohort. According to the authors, the approach could potentially be generalized to other disease states and immunological phenotypes. A further reported finding was that TCR beta sequences accurately predicted the HLA-A and HLA-B alleles for most subjects in the first cohort. Across donors, most TCR sequences were observed very rarely, whereas some public TCRs were present in many individuals. When HLA alleles, especially DR and DQ, strongly co-occurred, attributing TCR associations to individual alleles was difficult. Roughly uniform sequencing depth across donors was assumed in presence/absence analyses, although this assumption may not hold.

Clipping removes 5 bases from V and 1 base from J, with 2 as the unmatched junction base count. Inclusive of the bounding cysteine and phenylalanine, the CDR3 is 15 residues long. The only DNA kept is the CDR3, 45 bases in frame from the first base. According to the germline V gene (reference sequence), CDR1 reads MNHEY and CDR2 reads SMNVEV. The cohort was made up of roughly 670 healthy bone marrow donors. All cohort members were sampled while nominally healthy, although unrecorded immune exposures were likely present. The donor tested CMV seronegative and was one of the 352 seronegative cohort members. A peripheral blood sample was collected from each donor, and TCR beta sequencing was performed on peripheral blood mononuclear cells. Genomic DNA extraction from the blood cell samples was performed with the Qiagen DNeasy Blood Extraction Kit.

This receptor was identified in a man aged 35 to 55 in good health and CMV-seronegative. The V and J segments used are TRBV27 and TRBJ2-1; the central 10 bases match TRBD1. Sequencing was carried out using PBMCs. The nucleotide sequence is TGTGCCAGCAGTCTGGACAGGGGGTCCTACAATGAGCAGTTCTTC. It is translated as CASSLDRGSYNEQFF.